The 9 T cell receptor beta chains listed next were all sequenced from one sample in a study of blood T cell repertoires in COVID-19. Using immunoSEQ multiplex PCR, the repertoire was profiled, and TCRdb retains in-frame clones only, with some absent. The data contain about 260,000 clones, roughly 86% of them singletons. Sequenced sample: peripheral blood. These receptors came from a man aged 40-55 years with active or convalescent COVID-19.

This chain joins TRBV11-2 and TRBJ2-1; no reliable D call. This CDR3 is 11 amino acids long. Per germline, CDR1 SGHAT and CDR2 FQNNGV. V was trimmed by 11 bases and J by 5 bases, leaving 10 bases between them. The CDR3 DNA sequence: TGTGCCGGCTCGTTCGACAATGAGCAGTTCTTC. Encoded protein: CAGSFDNEQFF.

The V gene is TRBV30, the J gene TRBJ1-3, with TRBD1 matching 7 bases. Unmatched junction bases numbered 8, after V lost 4 bases and J lost 5 bases. CDR3 length equals 14 residues. Germline-derived CDR1 and CDR2 are GTSNPN and SVGIG (reference sequence). In DNA form, the CDR3 reads TGTGCCTGGAACATACAGGGGTCCAGAAACACCATATATTTT. Protein product: CAWNIQGSRNTIYF.

CDR3: CASSQDQNTAVGYTF. The CDR3 nucleotides are TGTGCCAGCAGCCAAGATCAGAACACCGCCGTGGGCTACACCTTC. The chain couples TRBV4-2 to TRBJ1-2; no clear D. The CDR3 extends over 15 amino acids. CDR1 and CDR2 (germline): LGHNA, YNFKEQ. Trimming cost V 0 bases and J 8 bases, with 16 bases left between them.

As regards this clone: A junction end diverges from the germline sequence, so it may reflect a read error. V gene TRBV7-7 combines with J gene TRBJ2-5; 7 bases line up with TRBD2. Per the germline V gene, CDR1 is SSHAT and CDR2 is FNYEAQ (reference sequence). This CDR3 is 12 amino acids long. This CDR3 is CASSAPGGTQYF. The DNA of the CDR3 is TGTGCTAGCAGCGCACCGGGGGGGACCCAGTACTTC.

The chain is built from TRBV10-3 and TRBJ2-2; D possibly corresponds to TRBD2 (7 bases). This CDR3 has 13 amino acids. CDR1 is ENHRY, CDR2 SYGVKD, per germline. Trimming removed 9 bases from V and 5 bases from J, with 13 bases in between. In nucleotides, the CDR3 is TGTGCCATAAACAGGGAGGGAACCGGGGAGCTGTTTTTT. Translating gives CAINREGTGELFF.

The chain recombines TRBV20-1 with TRBJ2-1; maybe TRBD2 (5 bases). The length of the CDR3 is 14 residues. Trimming stripped 3 bases from V and 2 bases from J, with 11 bases between. Germline CDR1 reads DFQATT; CDR2 reads SNEGSKA (reference sequence). In DNA form, the CDR3 reads TGCAGTGCTAGTGAGGCACTAGCCTACAATGAGCAGTTCTTC. It translates to CSASEALAYNEQFF.

This clone was counted between two and nine times. This chain joins TRBV10-1 and TRBJ2-7, with D tentatively TRBD2 (5 bases). Trimming stripped 4 bases from V and 5 bases from J, with 15 bases between. Germline values: CDR1 WNHNN, CDR2 SYGVQD (reference sequence). This CDR3 spans 14 amino acids. This chain's CDR3 is CASSGTGRWDEQYF. CDR3 in DNA: TGCGCCAGCAGTGGTACGGGAAGGTGGGACGAGCAGTACTTC.

In this sample, this clone turned up a few times. The chain employs TRBV6-5 and TRBJ1-2; TRBD1 aligns across 10 bases. CDR3 length equals 13 residues. Germline CDR1 MNHEY, CDR2 SVGAGI. V was clipped by 8 bases and J by 7 bases; unmatched bases: 7. DNA of the CDR3: TGTGCCAGCTATACCGGGACAGGGGTTGGCTACACCTTC. Its protein product is CASYTGTGVGYTF.

The chain combines TRBV18 with TRBJ2-7; 7 bases align to TRBD2. After removal of 2 bases from V and 0 bases from J, the junction contained 4 bases not matched to a gene. CDR1 is KGHSH, CDR2 LQKENI, per germline. This CDR3 has 15 amino acids. The CDR3 spells CASSPTERGSYEQYF. The CDR3 DNA reads as TGTGCCAGCTCACCAACGGAGCGGGGCTCCTACGAGCAGTACTTC.